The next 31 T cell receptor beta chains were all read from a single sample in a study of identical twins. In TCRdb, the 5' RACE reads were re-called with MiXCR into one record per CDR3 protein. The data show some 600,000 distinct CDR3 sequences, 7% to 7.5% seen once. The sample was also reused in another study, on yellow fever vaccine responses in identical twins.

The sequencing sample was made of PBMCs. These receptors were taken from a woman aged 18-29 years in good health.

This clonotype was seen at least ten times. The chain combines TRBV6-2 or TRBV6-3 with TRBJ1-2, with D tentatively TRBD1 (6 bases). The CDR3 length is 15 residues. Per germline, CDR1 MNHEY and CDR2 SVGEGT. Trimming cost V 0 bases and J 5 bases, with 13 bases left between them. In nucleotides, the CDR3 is TGTGCCAGCAGTTACTCGAAACCTCAGGGGTATGGCTACACCTTC. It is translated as CASSYSKPQGYGYTF.

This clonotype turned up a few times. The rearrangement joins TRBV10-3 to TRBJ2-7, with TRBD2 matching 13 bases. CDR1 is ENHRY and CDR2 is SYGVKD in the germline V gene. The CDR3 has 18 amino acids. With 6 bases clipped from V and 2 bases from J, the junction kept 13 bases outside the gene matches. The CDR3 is CAISAGGLAGPTTYEQYF. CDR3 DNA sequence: TGTGCCATCAGCGCTGGGGGACTAGCGGGACCAACGACCTACGAGCAGTACTTC.

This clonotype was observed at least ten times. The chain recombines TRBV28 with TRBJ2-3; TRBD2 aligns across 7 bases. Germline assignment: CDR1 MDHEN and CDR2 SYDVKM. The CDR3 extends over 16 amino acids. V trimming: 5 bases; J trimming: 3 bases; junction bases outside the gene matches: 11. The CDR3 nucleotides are TGTGCCAGCAGTCCCCTCGGGCTAGCGGATACAGATACGCAGTATTTT. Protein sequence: CASSPLGLADTDTQYF.

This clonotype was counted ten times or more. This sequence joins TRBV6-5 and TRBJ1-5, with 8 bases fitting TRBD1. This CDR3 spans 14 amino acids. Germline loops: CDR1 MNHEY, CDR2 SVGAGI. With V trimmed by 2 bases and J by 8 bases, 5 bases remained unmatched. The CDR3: CASSYAGGFEPQHF. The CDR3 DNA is TGTGCCAGCAGTTACGCAGGGGGCTTCGAGCCCCAGCATTTT.

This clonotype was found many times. In DNA form, the CDR3 reads TGTGCCAGCAGTCACGCTCGGGCGGAGCAGTACTTC. It translates to CASSHARAEQYF. This chain joins TRBV3-1 and TRBJ2-7; no clear D gene. The CDR3 is made up of 12 amino acids. CDR1 LGHDT and CDR2 YNNKEL come from the germline V gene (reference sequence). V lost 6 bases to trimming and J lost 7 bases, with 13 bases between them.

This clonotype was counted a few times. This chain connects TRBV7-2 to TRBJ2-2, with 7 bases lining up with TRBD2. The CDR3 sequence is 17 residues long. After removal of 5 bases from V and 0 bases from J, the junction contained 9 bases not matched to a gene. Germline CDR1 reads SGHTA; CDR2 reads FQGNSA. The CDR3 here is CASSNPSGTPNTGELFF. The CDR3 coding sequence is TGTGCCAGCAGCAACCCTAGCGGCACCCCGAACACCGGGGAGCTGTTTTTT.

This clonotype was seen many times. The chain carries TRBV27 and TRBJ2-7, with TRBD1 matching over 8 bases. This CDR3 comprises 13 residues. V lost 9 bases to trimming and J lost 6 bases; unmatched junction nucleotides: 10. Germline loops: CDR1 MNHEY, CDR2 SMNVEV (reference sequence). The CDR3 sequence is CASRTGGSGEQYV. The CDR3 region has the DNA TGTGCCAGTAGAACAGGGGGTTCGGGCGAGCAGTACGTC.

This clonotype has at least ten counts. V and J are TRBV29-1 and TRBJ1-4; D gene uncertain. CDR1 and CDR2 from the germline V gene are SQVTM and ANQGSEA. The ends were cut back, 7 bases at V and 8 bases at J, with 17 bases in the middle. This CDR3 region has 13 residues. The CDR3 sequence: CSAKGPSGEKLFF. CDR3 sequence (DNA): TGCAGCGCTAAAGGCCCCTCGGGGGAAAAACTGTTTTTT.

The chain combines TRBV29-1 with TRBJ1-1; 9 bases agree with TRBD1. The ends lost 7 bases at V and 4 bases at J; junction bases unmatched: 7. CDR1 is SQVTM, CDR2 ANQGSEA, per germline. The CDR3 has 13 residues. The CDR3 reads CSGKGQGPTEAFF. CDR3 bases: TGCAGCGGAAAGGGACAGGGTCCCACTGAAGCTTTCTTT.

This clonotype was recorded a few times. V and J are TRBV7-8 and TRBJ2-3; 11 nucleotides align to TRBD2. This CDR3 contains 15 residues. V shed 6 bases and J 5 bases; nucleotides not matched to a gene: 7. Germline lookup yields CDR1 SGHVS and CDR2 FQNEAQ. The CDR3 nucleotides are TGTGCCAGCAGTCCTACTAGCGGGAGTCTAGATACGCAGTATTTT. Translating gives CASSPTSGSLDTQYF.

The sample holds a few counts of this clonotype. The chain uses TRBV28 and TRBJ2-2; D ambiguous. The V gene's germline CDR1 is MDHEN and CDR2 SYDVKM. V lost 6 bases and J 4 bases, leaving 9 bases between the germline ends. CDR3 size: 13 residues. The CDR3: CASSGEVTGELFF. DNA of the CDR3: TGTGCCAGCAGCGGAGAGGTCACCGGGGAGCTGTTTTTT.

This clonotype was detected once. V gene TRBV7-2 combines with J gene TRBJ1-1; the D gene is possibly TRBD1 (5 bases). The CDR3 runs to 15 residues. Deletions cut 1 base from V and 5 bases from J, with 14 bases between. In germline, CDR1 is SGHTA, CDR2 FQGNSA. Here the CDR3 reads CASSLGGGARTEAFF. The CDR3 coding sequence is TGTGCCAGCAGCTTAGGGGGAGGGGCGCGGACTGAAGCTTTCTTT.

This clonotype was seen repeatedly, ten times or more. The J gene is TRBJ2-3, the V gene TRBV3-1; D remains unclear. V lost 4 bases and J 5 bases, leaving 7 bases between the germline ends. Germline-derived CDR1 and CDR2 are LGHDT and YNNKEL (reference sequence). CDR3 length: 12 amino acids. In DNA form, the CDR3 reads TGTGCCAGCAGCCCCAGAGGAGATACGCAGTATTTT. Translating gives CASSPRGDTQYF.

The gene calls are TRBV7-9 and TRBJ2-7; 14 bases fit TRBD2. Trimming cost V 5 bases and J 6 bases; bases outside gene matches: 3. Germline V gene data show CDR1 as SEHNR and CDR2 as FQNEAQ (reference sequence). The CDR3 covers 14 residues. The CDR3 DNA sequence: TGTGCCAGCAGCCGACTAGCGGGAGGGTCCGAGCAGTACTTC. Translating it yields CASSRLAGGSEQYF.

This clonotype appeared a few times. CDR3 in amino acids: CSSSSTWPLHEQFF. CDR3 sequence (DNA): TGCAGCTCATCATCGACTTGGCCCCTCCATGAGCAGTTCTTC. V and J are TRBV29-1 and TRBJ2-1; D uncertain. Trimming removed 8 bases from V and 8 bases from J, with 22 bases in between. The CDR3 has 14 residues. CDR1 is SQVTM and CDR2 is ANQGSEA in the germline V gene.

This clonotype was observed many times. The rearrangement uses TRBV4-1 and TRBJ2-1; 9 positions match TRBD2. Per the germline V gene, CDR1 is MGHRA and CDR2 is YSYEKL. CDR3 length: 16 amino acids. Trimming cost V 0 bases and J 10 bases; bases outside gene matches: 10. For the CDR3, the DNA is TGCGCCAGCAGCCAAGATCGACTAGCGGTACCTAGGGAGCAGTTCTTC. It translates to CASSQDRLAVPREQFF.

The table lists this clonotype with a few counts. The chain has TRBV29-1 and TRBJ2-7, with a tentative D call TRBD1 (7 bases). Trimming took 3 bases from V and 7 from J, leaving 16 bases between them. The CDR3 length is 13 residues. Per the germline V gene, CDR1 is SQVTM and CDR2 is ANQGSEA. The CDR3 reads CSVEEGAYGEQYF. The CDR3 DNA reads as TGCAGCGTTGAGGAGGGGGCGTATGGGGAGCAGTACTTC.

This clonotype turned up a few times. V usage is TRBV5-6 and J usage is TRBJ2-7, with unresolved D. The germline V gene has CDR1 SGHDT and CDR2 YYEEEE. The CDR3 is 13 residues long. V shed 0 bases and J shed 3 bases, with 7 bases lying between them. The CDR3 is CASSLVGSYEQYV. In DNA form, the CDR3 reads TGTGCCAGCAGCTTGGTGGGCAGCTACGAGCAGTACGTC.

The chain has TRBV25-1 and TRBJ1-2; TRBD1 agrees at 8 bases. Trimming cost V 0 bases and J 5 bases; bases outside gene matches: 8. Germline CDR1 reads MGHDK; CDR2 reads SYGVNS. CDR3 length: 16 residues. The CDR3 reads CASSEYGWQGAYGYTF. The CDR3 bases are TGTGCCAGCAGTGAATACGGTTGGCAGGGGGCTTATGGCTACACCTTC.

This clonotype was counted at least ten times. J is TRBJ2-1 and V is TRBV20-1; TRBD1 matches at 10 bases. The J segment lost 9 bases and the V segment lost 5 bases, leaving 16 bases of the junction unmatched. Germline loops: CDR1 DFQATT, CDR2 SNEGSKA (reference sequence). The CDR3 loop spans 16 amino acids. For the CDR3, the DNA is TGCAGTGCTCCCAGGACAGGGGGGTGGTACGTACGTGAGCAGTTCTTC. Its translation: CSAPRTGGWYVREQFF.

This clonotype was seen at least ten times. CDR3 in DNA: TGTGCCAGCAGTGAGCCGGGACAGGGGGCCTATGGCTACACCTTC. It translates to CASSEPGQGAYGYTF. This chain joins TRBV2 and TRBJ1-2; TRBD1 matches at 12 bases. In germline, CDR1 is SNHLY, CDR2 FYNNEI. V gave up 3 bases and J gave up 4 bases; unmatched junction bases: 3. This CDR3 has 15 residues.

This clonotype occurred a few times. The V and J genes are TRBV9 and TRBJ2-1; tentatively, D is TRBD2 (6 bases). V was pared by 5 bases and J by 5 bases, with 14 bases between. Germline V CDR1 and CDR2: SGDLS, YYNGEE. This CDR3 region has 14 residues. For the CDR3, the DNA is TGTGCCAGCAGTGAGGGACTCCCTAACAATGAGCAGTTCTTC. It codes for CASSEGLPNNEQFF.

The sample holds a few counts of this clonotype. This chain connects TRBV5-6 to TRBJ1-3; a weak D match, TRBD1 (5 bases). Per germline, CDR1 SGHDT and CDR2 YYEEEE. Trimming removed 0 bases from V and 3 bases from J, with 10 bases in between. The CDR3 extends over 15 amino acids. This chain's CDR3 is CASSLDRWSGNTIYF. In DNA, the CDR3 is TGTGCCAGCAGCTTGGACAGGTGGAGTGGAAACACCATATATTTT.

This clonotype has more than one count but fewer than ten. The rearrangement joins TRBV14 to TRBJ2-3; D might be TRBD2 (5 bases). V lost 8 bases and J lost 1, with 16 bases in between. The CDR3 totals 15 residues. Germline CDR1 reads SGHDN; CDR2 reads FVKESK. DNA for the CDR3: TGTGCCAGCCTAATACTCGGACTTTGCACAGATACGCAGTATTTT. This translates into CASLILGLCTDTQYF. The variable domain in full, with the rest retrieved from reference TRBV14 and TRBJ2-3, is EAGVTQFPSHSVIEKGQTVTLRCDPISGHDNLYWYRRVMGKEIKFLLHFVKESKQDESGMPNNRFLAERTGGTYSTLKVQPAELEDSGVYFCASLILGLCTDTQYFGPGTRLTVL.

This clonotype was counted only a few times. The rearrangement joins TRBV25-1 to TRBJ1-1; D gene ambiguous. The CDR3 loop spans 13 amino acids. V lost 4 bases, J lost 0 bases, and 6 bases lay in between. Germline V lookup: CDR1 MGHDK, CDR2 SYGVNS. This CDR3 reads CASSGVVNTEAFF. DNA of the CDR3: TGTGCCAGCAGTGGGGTGGTGAACACTGAAGCTTTCTTT.

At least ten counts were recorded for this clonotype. CDR3 protein: CASSIVHPGDTDTQYF. The CDR3 DNA sequence: TGTGCCAGTAGTATAGTACACCCTGGTGACACAGATACGCAGTATTTT. The chain has TRBV19 and TRBJ2-3, with D uncertain. Deletions cut 1 base from V and 2 bases from J, with 13 bases between. Germline CDR1 is LNHDA and CDR2 is SQIVND (reference sequence). This CDR3 is built from 16 residues.

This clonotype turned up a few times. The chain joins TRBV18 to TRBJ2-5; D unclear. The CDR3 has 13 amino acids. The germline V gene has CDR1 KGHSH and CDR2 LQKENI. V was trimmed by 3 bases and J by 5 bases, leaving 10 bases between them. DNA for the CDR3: TGTGCCAGCTCACCGCGCCCACAGGAGACCCAGTACTTC. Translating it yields CASSPRPQETQYF.

CDR3 residues: CASEYGTGEQYV. Here the CDR3 DNA reads TGTGCCAGCGAATACGGGACAGGCGAGCAGTACGTC. This chain connects TRBV7-9 to TRBJ2-7; 8 bases map to TRBD1. Germline assignment: CDR1 SEHNR and CDR2 FQNEAQ (reference sequence). There are 12 residues in the CDR3. The J segment lost 6 bases and the V segment lost 8 bases, leaving 6 bases of the junction unmatched.

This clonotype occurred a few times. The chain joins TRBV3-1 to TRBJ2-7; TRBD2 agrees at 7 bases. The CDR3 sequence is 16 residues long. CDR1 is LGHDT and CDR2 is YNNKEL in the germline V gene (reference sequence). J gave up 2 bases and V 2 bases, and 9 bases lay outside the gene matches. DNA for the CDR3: TGTGCCAGCAGCCAAATCATGTCGGGGGGAACCTACGAGCAGTACGTC. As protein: CASSQIMSGGTYEQYV.

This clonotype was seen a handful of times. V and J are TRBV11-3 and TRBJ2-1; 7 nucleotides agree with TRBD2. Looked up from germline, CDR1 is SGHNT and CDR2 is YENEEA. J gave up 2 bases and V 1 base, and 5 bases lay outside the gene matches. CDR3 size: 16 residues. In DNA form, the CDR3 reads TGTGCCAGCAGCTTAGGTCTAGCGGCCACCTACAATGAGCAGTTCTTC. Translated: CASSLGLAATYNEQFF.

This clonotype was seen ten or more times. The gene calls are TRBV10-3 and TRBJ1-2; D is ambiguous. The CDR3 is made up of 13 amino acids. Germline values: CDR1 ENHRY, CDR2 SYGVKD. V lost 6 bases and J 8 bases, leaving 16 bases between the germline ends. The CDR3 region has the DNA TGTGCCATCAGACCCGTCCAAACGGGAGGCTACACCTTC. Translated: CAIRPVQTGGYTF.